The clone carrying this T cell receptor (beta chain) was seen more than once but under ten times. Its antigen is unidentified. The data are from a study of beta chain features in type 1 diabetes. Study results and caveats: Across patients, naive, central memory and Treg TCRB repertoires exhibited apparently greater similarity than was observed across healthy donors. Reduced insertions and increased deletions marked VDJ junctions in type 1 diabetes patients. Researchers cautioned that cDNA sequencing could over-represent cells with high TCR expression.

Per germline, CDR1 LGHNA and CDR2 YNFKEQ. The CDR3 is made up of 16 amino acids. Trimming took off 1 base at V and 3 bases at J, with 13 bases between the two ends. What was sequenced were expressed TCRB transcripts, since all of the isolated RNA had been reverse transcribed. The protocol was immunoSEQ multiplex PCR, while the TCRdb copy is restricted to in-frame clones and leaves out a portion. The data show hundreds of thousands of clones, roughly 12% seen once. Sequencing input: naive CD4+ T cells from blood. V is TRBV4-2 and J is TRBJ2-1; the D is unclear. The source is a man younger than 30 in good health. The CDR3 protein is CASSQAKSNGYNEQFF. The CDR3 nucleotides read TGTGCCAGCAGCCAAGCGAAATCAAACGGCTACAATGAGCAGTTCTTC.